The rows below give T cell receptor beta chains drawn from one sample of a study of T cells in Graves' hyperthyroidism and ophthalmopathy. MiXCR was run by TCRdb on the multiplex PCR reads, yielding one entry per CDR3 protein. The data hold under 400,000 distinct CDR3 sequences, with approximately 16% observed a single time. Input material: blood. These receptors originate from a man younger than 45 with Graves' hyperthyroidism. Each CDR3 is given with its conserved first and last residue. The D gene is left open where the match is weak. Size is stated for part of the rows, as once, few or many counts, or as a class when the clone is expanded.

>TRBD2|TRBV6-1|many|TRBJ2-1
CASNILAGGGDEQFF
TGTGCCAGCAATATCCTAGCGGGAGGGGGCGATGAGCAGTTCTTC
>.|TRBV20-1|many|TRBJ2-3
CSARGYRLRGPATDTQYF
TGCAGTGCTAGAGGATATCGTTTGCGAGGGCCAGCCACAGATACGCAGTATTTT
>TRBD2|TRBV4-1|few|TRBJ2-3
CASSQAGGLSTDTQYF
TGCGCCAGCAGCCAGGCGGGAGGGCTGAGCACAGATACGCAGTATTTT
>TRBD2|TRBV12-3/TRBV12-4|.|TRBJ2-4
CASSDTREGIQYF
TGTGCCAGCAGCGACACTAGGGAGGGTATTCAGTACTTC
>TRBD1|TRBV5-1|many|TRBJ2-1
CASSLWDRAYNEQFF
TGCGCCAGCAGCTTGTGGGACAGGGCCTACAATGAGCAGTTCTTC
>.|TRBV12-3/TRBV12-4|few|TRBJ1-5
CASSLGNGGRQPQHF
TGTGCCAGCAGTTTAGGGAACGGGGGGCGACAGCCCCAGCATTTT
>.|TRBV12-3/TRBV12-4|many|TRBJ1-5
CASSFVENQPQHF
TGTGCCAGCAGTTTTGTGGAGAATCAGCCCCAGCATTTT
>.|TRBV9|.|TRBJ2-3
CASSVGSGDTQYF
TGTGCCAGCAGCGTAGGCTCAGGAGATACGCAGTATTTT
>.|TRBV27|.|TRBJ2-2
CASSLDFPGARGTGELFF
TGTGCCAGCAGTTTAGATTTCCCAGGGGCGCGGGGCACCGGGGAGCTGTTTTTT
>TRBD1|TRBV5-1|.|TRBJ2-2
CASSSQGEGDGGLFF
TGCGCCAGCAGCTCCCAGGGGGAAGGAGATGGGGGGCTGTTTTTT
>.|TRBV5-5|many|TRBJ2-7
CASSRGSEQYF
TGTGCCAGCAGCCGCGGATCCGAGCAGTACTTC
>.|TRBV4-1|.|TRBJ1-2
CASSQDVGGYTF
TGCGCCAGCAGCCAAGATGTGGGCGGCTACACCTTC
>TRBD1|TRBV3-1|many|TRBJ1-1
CASSQGVTGASEAFF
TGTGCCAGCAGCCAAGGAGTGACAGGGGCGAGTGAAGCTTTCTTT
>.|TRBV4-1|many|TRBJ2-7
CASSQAGPSSYEQYF
TGCGCCAGCAGCCAAGCAGGACCGAGCTCCTACGAGCAGTACTTC
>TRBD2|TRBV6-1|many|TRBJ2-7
CASRGLAGGQYEQYF
TGTGCCAGCAGGGGACTAGCGGGAGGCCAATACGAGCAGTACTTC
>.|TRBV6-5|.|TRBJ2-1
CASSYSLKINEQFF
TGTGCCAGCAGTTACTCATTAAAGATCAATGAGCAGTTCTTC
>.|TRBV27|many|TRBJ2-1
CASSMMDRYNEQFF
TGTGCCAGCAGTATGATGGACAGATACAATGAGCAGTTCTTC
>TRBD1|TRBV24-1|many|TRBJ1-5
CATSGDRVGQPQHF
TGTGCCACCAGTGGCGACAGGGTCGGACAGCCCCAGCATTTT
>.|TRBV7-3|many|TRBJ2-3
CASSLMTQDTQYF
TGTGCCAGCAGCTTAATGACTCAAGATACGCAGTATTTT
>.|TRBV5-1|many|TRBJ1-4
CASSSGWGPTNEKLFF
TGCGCCAGCAGCTCGGGGTGGGGCCCAACTAATGAAAAACTGTTTTTT
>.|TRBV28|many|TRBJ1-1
CASNSGGSNTEAFF
TGTGCCAGCAATTCGGGGGGATCGAACACTGAAGCTTTCTTT
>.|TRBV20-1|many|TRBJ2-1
CSAMRTHGRNEQFF
TGCAGTGCTATGCGGACCCACGGAAGAAATGAGCAGTTCTTC
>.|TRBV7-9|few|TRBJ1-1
CASSPSNPVFTEAFF
TGTGCCAGCAGCCCGTCAAATCCGGTATTTACTGAAGCTTTCTTT
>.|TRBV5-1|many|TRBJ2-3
CASSLALAAEADTQYF
TGCGCCAGCAGCTTGGCTCTAGCCGCCGAGGCAGATACGCAGTATTTT
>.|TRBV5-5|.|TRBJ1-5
CASSFGGGRQPQHF
TGTGCCAGCAGCTTTGGAGGAGGGAGGCAGCCCCAGCATTTT
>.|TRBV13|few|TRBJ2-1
CASSDSAMDYYNEQFF
TGTGCCAGCAGCGACTCCGCTATGGACTATTACAATGAGCAGTTCTTC
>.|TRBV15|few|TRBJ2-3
CATSRDQDTQYF
TGTGCCACCAGCAGAGATCAAGATACGCAGTATTTT
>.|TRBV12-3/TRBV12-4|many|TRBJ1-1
CASSLSPGNTEAFF
TGTGCCAGCAGTTTATCCCCGGGGAACACTGAAGCTTTCTTT
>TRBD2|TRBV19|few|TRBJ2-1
CASPTGLAAYNEQFF
TGTGCCAGTCCTACGGGACTAGCGGCCTACAATGAGCAGTTCTTC
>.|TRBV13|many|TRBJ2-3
CASSFLTRTDTQYF
TGTGCCAGCAGCTTCCTGACCCGAACAGATACGCAGTATTTT
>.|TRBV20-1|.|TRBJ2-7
CSAPLPDSSYEQYF
TGCAGTGCTCCCCTACCGGACAGCTCCTACGAGCAGTACTTC
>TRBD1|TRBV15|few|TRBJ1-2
CATSRVRQGGGYTF
TGTGCCACCAGCAGAGTACGACAGGGCGGTGGCTACACCTTC
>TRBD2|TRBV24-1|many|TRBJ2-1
CATRSSGRVYEQFF
TGTGCCACCAGGTCTAGCGGGAGGGTTTATGAGCAGTTCTTC
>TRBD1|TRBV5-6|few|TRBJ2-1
CASSLTTGTGYNEQFF
TGTGCCAGCAGCCTTACAACCGGGACAGGGTACAATGAGCAGTTCTTC
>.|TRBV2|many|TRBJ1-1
CASSPDGRGTEAFF
TGTGCCAGCAGTCCGGACGGCCGGGGGACTGAAGCTTTCTTT
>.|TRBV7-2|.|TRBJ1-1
CASSSRLAGNTEAFF
TGTGCCAGCAGCTCCAGGCTTGCGGGGAACACTGAAGCTTTCTTT
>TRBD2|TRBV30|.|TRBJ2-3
CAWSVPAGGYTDTQYF
TGTGCCTGGAGTGTACCAGCGGGAGGATACACAGATACGCAGTATTTT
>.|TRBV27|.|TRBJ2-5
CASSNPRSKETQYF
TGTGCCAGCAGTAATCCCAGGAGTAAAGAGACCCAGTACTTC
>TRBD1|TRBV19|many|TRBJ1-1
CASSTRQGRANTEAFF
TGTGCCAGTAGTACCCGACAGGGGAGGGCGAACACTGAAGCTTTCTTT
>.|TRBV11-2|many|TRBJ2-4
CASRYRETSWKGLRDIQYF
TGTGCCAGCAGGTACCGGGAGACTTCGTGGAAGGGCCTCCGGGACATTCAGTACTTC
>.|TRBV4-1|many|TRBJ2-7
CASSPDLLEQYF
TGCGCCAGCAGCCCGGACCTGCTCGAGCAGTACTTC
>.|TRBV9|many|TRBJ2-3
CASSPLGEDTQYF
TGTGCCAGCAGCCCCCTCGGGGAGGATACGCAGTATTTT
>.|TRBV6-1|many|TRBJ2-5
CASTAPGGETQYF
TGTGCCAGCACTGCCCCGGGCGGAGAGACCCAGTACTTC
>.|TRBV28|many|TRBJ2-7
CASSQPGNHYEQYF
TGTGCCAGCAGTCAACCCGGGAATCACTACGAGCAGTACTTC